This TCR beta chain comes out of a study of T cell clonality in common variable immunodeficiency. The germline V gene has CDR1 SNHLY and CDR2 FYNNEI. The ends were cut back, 4 bases at V and 4 bases at J, with 16 bases in the middle. There are 16 residues in the CDR3. This clone was observed many times. Its target is unknown. The CDR3 extends 3 residues past the end of the read, so its final part is completed from the germline J gene. CVID and control samples used equivalent genomic DNA input. Libraries were prepared by immunoSEQ multiplex PCR; TCRdb keeps only in-frame clonotypes and omits some of them. The profile covers 55,000 or so clones, none occurring a single time. Study-level findings and limits: Links between repertoire features and CVID complications were heterogeneity-limited. In common variable immunodeficiency, TCR beta chains reportedly carried fewer deletions and N-nucleotide insertions. TCRbeta clonality was increased in CVID versus healthy controls.

The V gene is TRBV2, the J gene TRBJ2-2; either TRBD1 or TRBD2 may fit D (5 bases each). This TCR came from a person between 18 and 75 years old in good health. The sample taken for sequencing was peripheral blood mononuclear cells. CDR3 bases read: TGTGCCAGCAGTGGGGTCAGGGAGATCGGCACCGGGGAG. Translation: CASSGVREIGTGE. The CDR3 reads in full as CASSGVREIGTGELFF.